Following are 29 T cell receptor beta chains from one sample sequenced in a study of T cell repertoires in cytomegalovirus infection. The antigens of these receptors remain unknown. TCRdb re-called the reads with MiXCR, one entry per CDR3 protein. The sample carries fewer than 1,000,000 distinct CDR3 sequences, 30% to 40% recorded once. The specimen comprised cultured CD8+ T cells from PBMCs, sampled from culture after CMV antigen stimulation. The source is a human donor in good health (CMV status not recorded). Some clones in this sample may be carry-over from other donors' samples.

This sequence joins TRBV4-3 and TRBJ2-3; no clear D. The CDR3 is 13 amino acids. Deletions cut 4 bases from V and 3 bases from J, with 8 bases between. CDR1 and CDR2 (germline): LGHNA, YSLEER. CDR3 DNA: TGCGCCAGCAGCCGGTGGGGTACAGATACGCAGTATTTT. It yields the protein CASSRWGTDTQYF.

Notes on this clonotype: This may arise from a read error, as a much more abundant clone is one base away. As the CDR3 is not closed by the conserved phenylalanine or tryptophan, this likely results from a read error. The chain employs TRBV7-2 and TRBJ2-7; 9 bases line up with TRBD1. J lost 2 bases, V lost 4 bases, and 6 bases had no gene match. This CDR3 is built from 15 residues. Germline V gene lookup returns CDR1 SGHTA and CDR2 FQGNSA. Here the CDR3 reads CASSSLTGGAYEQYL. CDR3 in DNA: TGTGCCAGCAGCTCTTTGACAGGGGGGGCCTACGAGCAGTACTTA.

The J gene is TRBJ2-1, the V gene TRBV6-1, with D hard to call. The germline V gene has CDR1 MNHNS and CDR2 SASEGT. V was clipped by 5 bases and J by 8 bases, with 10 bases between them. This CDR3 spans 12 amino acids. For the CDR3, the DNA is TGTGCCAGCAGTCCGTCGGATTATGAGCAGTTCTTC. This encodes CASSPSDYEQFF.

This clonotype was recorded many times. The J gene is TRBJ1-5, the V gene TRBV7-6; the match to TRBD1 covers 8 bases. Germline assignment: CDR1 SGHVS and CDR2 FNYEAQ. The trim removed 5 bases at V and 4 bases at J, leaving 7 bases unmatched. The CDR3 covers 15 residues. The CDR3: CASSPGTGGNQPQHF. DNA of the CDR3: TGTGCCAGCAGCCCAGGGACAGGAGGGAATCAGCCCCAGCATTTT.

In this sample, this clonotype turned up many times. This chain connects TRBV7-2 to TRBJ2-1; either TRBD1 or TRBD2 may fit D (5 bases each). V lost 3 bases and J lost 7, with 10 bases in between. The CDR3 contains 13 residues. Per the germline V gene, CDR1 is SGHTA and CDR2 is FQGNSA. CDR3 residues: CASSLPGRNEQFF. CDR3 nucleotides: TGTGCCAGCAGCTTGCCAGGGAGAAATGAGCAGTTCTTC.

This clonotype was seen a few times. V usage is TRBV27 and J usage is TRBJ2-3; 11 bases agree with TRBD2. CDR1 and CDR2 from the germline V gene are MNHEY and SMNVEV (reference sequence). Trimming at V came to 5 bases and at J to 4 bases, leaving 8 bases not matched to a gene. The CDR3 is 16 amino acids. This CDR3 reads CASSTRLAGPADTQYF. The CDR3 DNA reads as TGTGCCAGCAGTACACGACTAGCGGGGCCCGCAGATACGCAGTATTTT.

This clonotype was recorded a few times. J is TRBJ1-6 and V is TRBV7-9, with TRBD1 matching 7 bases. The CDR3 sequence is 16 residues long. Per the germline V gene, CDR1 is SEHNR and CDR2 is FQNEAQ (reference sequence). Germline trimming cut 1 base from V and 6 bases from J; bases unmatched to any gene: 6. CDR3 in amino acids: CASSLGRGTVNSPLHF. CDR3 coding DNA: TGTGCCAGCAGCTTAGGCCGGGGGACAGTTAATTCACCCCTCCACTTT.

This clonotype was detected ten times or more. This chain links TRBV7-2 with TRBJ1-1; 7 bases agree with TRBD1. With 5 bases clipped from V and 10 bases from J, the junction kept 7 bases outside the gene matches. The CDR3 runs 12 residues. Germline lookup yields CDR1 SGHTA and CDR2 FQGNSA. The chain's CDR3 is CASSPGQVSAFF. In DNA form, the CDR3 reads TGTGCCAGCAGCCCTGGACAGGTGTCAGCTTTCTTT.

The chain combines TRBV12-3 or TRBV12-4 with TRBJ1-2, with D possibly being TRBD1 (5 bases). V gave up 6 bases and J gave up 4 bases, with 18 bases separating them. The length of the CDR3 is 15 residues. In DNA, the CDR3 is TGTGCCAGCAGCCCGACTGGGGGTTTGGGCTATGGCTACACCTTC. As protein: CASSPTGGLGYGYTF.

This clonotype was picked up a small number of times. The chain joins TRBV9 to TRBJ2-1; TRBD2 aligns across 8 bases. Germline lookup yields CDR1 SGDLS and CDR2 YYNGEE. CDR3 length: 16 residues. V gave up 3 bases and J gave up 8 bases; unmatched junction bases: 13. CDR3 loop: CASSATGTRSFHEQFF. The CDR3, as DNA: TGTGCCAGCAGCGCAACCGGGACTAGAAGTTTCCATGAGCAGTTCTTC.

The rearrangement joins TRBV5-4 to TRBJ1-1, with D uncertain. The germline V and J ends were trimmed by 1 base and 7 bases, with 11 bases remaining between them. The CDR3 contains 13 residues. Germline V CDR1 and CDR2: SGHNT, YYREEE (reference sequence). In DNA, the CDR3 is TGTGCCAGCAGCTTGTCGGGCACAGTTGAAGCTTTCTTT. Translated, it gives CASSLSGTVEAFF.

The chain joins TRBV10-2 to TRBJ2-1; TRBD1 is a possible D gene (5 bases). The V end lost 7 bases, the J end lost 7 bases, and 11 bases lay between the germline ends. Germline-derived CDR1 and CDR2 are WSHSY and SAAADI. CDR3 length equals 12 residues. The CDR3, as DNA: TGCGCCAGCAACCGACCAGGGAATGAGCAGTTCTTC. Translating it yields CASNRPGNEQFF.

V is TRBV20-1 and J is TRBJ1-5; D gene ambiguous. The germline V gene has CDR1 DFQATT and CDR2 SNEGSKA (reference sequence). CDR3 length equals 16 residues. Trimming stripped 6 bases from V and 0 bases from J, with 18 bases between. The CDR3 coding sequence is TGCAGTGCCCTCGACACCGTTTCGTTTAGCAATCAGCCCCAGCATTTT. Translating gives CSALDTVSFSNQPQHF.

The V gene is TRBV27, the J gene TRBJ1-1; a possible D gene is TRBD1 (5 bases). CDR1 is MNHEY and CDR2 is SMNVEV in the germline V gene (reference sequence). Trimming shortened V by 7 bases and J by 0 bases, and 9 bases separated the two germline ends. The CDR3 has 13 residues. The CDR3 loop reads CASTGGMNTEAFF. CDR3 bases: TGTGCCAGCACTGGGGGTATGAACACTGAAGCTTTCTTT.

Written as DNA, the CDR3 is TGTGCCAGCAGCGTCACCTTAGGACTAGCGGACACAGATACGCAGTATTTT. Protein sequence: CASSVTLGLADTDTQYF. V is TRBV9 and J is TRBJ2-3, with 10 bases matching TRBD2. This CDR3 has 17 amino acids. Losses at the gene ends were 2 bases for V and 2 bases for J; bases not matched to a gene: 8. Germline CDR1 reads SGDLS; CDR2 reads YYNGEE.

The chain has TRBV10-3 and TRBJ2-3, with 14 positions matching TRBD2. Germline values: CDR1 ENHRY, CDR2 SYGVKD. The CDR3 runs to 18 residues. The junction had 9 bases not matched to a gene; V was cut back by 6 bases and J by 1 base. The CDR3 DNA sequence: TGTGCCATCAGACCGGGACTAGCGGGGGAACTTCGCACAGATACGCAGTATTTT. Translating gives CAIRPGLAGELRTDTQYF.

The rearrangement joins TRBV6-1 to TRBJ2-5; 10 nucleotides line up with TRBD2. Germline CDR1 and CDR2: MNHNS and SASEGT. The CDR3 contains 16 residues. V trimming: 5 bases; J trimming: 3 bases; junction bases outside the gene matches: 9. The CDR3 is CASSPFASGGKETQYF. The CDR3, as DNA: TGTGCCAGCAGTCCCTTTGCTAGCGGGGGTAAAGAGACCCAGTACTTC.

The V and J genes are TRBV9 and TRBJ2-6; D is unresolved. This CDR3 has 15 amino acids. V lost 2 bases and J lost 0, with 6 bases in between. Germline CDR1 reads SGDLS; CDR2 reads YYNGEE. The CDR3 DNA sequence: TGTGCCAGCAGCGTCGAAAACTCTGGGGCCAACGTCCTGACTTTC. Translating it yields CASSVENSGANVLTF.

This clonotype showed up just a few times. The chain is built from TRBV6-2 or TRBV6-3 and TRBJ2-1; 8 bases fit TRBD2. CDR1 is MNHEY, CDR2 SVGEGT, per germline. The trim removed 7 bases at V and 0 bases at J, leaving 17 bases unmatched. This CDR3 spans 19 amino acids. CDR3 residues: CASKAREGGGTSSYNEQFF. The CDR3 bases are TGTGCCAGCAAGGCCCGGGAGGGCGGGGGTACGAGCTCCTACAATGAGCAGTTCTTC.

This clonotype was seen a single time. The junction does not match germline at one end; this may be a read error. The V call is TRBV25-1, the J call TRBJ1-2; D might be TRBD1 (6 bases). Germline CDR1 is MGHDK and CDR2 is SYGVNS. The CDR3 covers 15 residues. The CDR3 loop is CATSNVAGENYGYTF. The CDR3 bases are TGTGCCACCAGTAATGTGGCAGGGGAAAACTATGGCTACACCTTC.

This clonotype occurred many times. J is TRBJ2-1 and V is TRBV6-1; the match to TRBD2 covers 15 bases. V lost 2 bases and J lost 2; bases outside the gene matches: 7. The CDR3 extends over 19 amino acids. Germline CDR1 and CDR2: MNHNS and SASEGT. The CDR3 protein is CASSEKGLAGGPPYNEQFF. The CDR3 coding sequence is TGTGCCAGCAGTGAAAAAGGACTAGCGGGGGGGCCGCCCTACAATGAGCAGTTCTTC.

The V and J genes are TRBV20-1 and TRBJ2-7; D is undetermined. CDR3 size: 12 residues. V lost 3 bases, J lost 5 bases, and 11 bases lay in between. Germline V gene lookup returns CDR1 DFQATT and CDR2 SNEGSKA (reference sequence). The chain's CDR3 is CSASPDDHEQYV. In nucleotides, the CDR3 is TGCAGTGCTAGTCCGGACGACCACGAGCAGTACGTC.

This clonotype appeared a few times. One junction end does not reproduce the germline sequence, and a read error may be involved. The chain carries TRBV7-7 and TRBJ1-5; tentative D call: TRBD1 (5 bases). CDR1 and CDR2 (germline): SSHAT, FNYEAQ (reference sequence). This CDR3 is 15 amino acids long. CDR3 amino acids: CASSRGGPSNQPQHF. CDR3 bases: TGTGCTAGCAGCCGGGGCGGTCCCAGCAATCAGCCCCAGCATTTT.

J is TRBJ1-1 and V is TRBV4-3; D gene uncertain. The germline gives CDR1 LGHNA, CDR2 YSLEER. The CDR3 spans 11 residues. The CDR3 protein is CAGLGRTEAFF. The CDR3 DNA is TGCGCAGGACTAGGGAGGACTGAAGCTTTCTTT.

V and J are TRBV19 and TRBJ2-1; possibly TRBD2 for D (6 bases). The germline CDR1 and CDR2 sequences are LNHDA and SQIVND (reference sequence). V gave up 11 bases and J gave up 2 bases, with 16 bases separating them. This CDR3 contains 14 residues. This CDR3 reads CALMWRGAYNEQFF. The CDR3 DNA follows: TGTGCCCTCATGTGGCGGGGCGCCTACAATGAGCAGTTCTTC.

This clonotype appeared a few times. The chain links TRBV20-1 to TRBJ2-7, with a possible D match to TRBD2 (6 bases). Trimming shortened V by 1 base and J by 5 bases, and 18 bases separated the two germline ends. The CDR3 sequence is 15 residues long. Per germline, CDR1 DFQATT and CDR2 SNEGSKA (reference sequence). CDR3: CSARVRTSGDDEQYF. The CDR3 DNA follows: TGCAGTGCTAGAGTCCGGACCTCGGGGGACGACGAGCAGTACTTC.

The chain uses TRBV12-3 or TRBV12-4 and TRBJ1-5; tentatively, D is TRBD1 (6 bases). Trimming took 7 bases from V and 7 from J, leaving 17 bases between them. CDR3 length: 14 amino acids. The CDR3 DNA sequence: TGTGCCAGCACCCCGACGGGGGGGGCCCAGCCCCAGCATTTT. Its translation is CASTPTGGAQPQHF.

The table lists this clonotype with a few counts. At one end the junction does not follow the germline gene, possibly because of a read error. The genes are TRBV27 and TRBJ2-1; TRBD1 matches at 8 bases. Germline CDR1 and CDR2: MNHEY and SMNVEV (reference sequence). The CDR3 length is 12 residues. The CDR3 sequence is CASIGQGVVLSF. DNA for the CDR3: TGTGCCAGCATTGGACAGGGCGTTGTTTTGTCCTTC.

The chain uses TRBV7-6 and TRBJ1-1; no clear D. CDR1 and CDR2 (germline): SGHVS, FNYEAQ. V lost 5 bases and J lost 0, with 16 bases in between. The CDR3 runs to 16 residues. The chain's CDR3 is CASSHSRRFMNTEAFF. For the CDR3, the DNA is TGTGCCAGCAGCCACTCCCGGCGGTTCATGAACACTGAAGCTTTCTTT.